The next 25 T cell receptor beta chains were all read from a single sample in a study of blood T cell repertoires in COVID-19 (dated by TCRdb to about 2020). The library was built by means of the immunoSEQ multiplex PCR assay. What TCRdb holds here is the immuneACCESS table cut down to in-frame rearrangements. Part of the clones is not present; checked against another copy, under half of the missing clones reflect an unresolved V gene, and the others are unexplained. This sample is represented by about 120,000 clones; 60% to 85% of them were singletons. Of the sample, about 2.5% falls within the top ten clones. Specimen: peripheral blood. All receptors come from an older man with acute or convalescent COVID-19.

This chain uses TRBV9 with TRBJ2-3; TRBD2 matches 12 bases. The CDR3 extends over 17 amino acids. Germline CDR1 and CDR2: SGDLS and YYNGEE. Trimming removed 2 bases from V and 4 bases from J; junction bases left unmatched: 8. The CDR3 DNA reads as TGTGCCAGCAGCGTGGATCCTAGCGGGGGGGCTTCAGATACGCAGTATTTT. It is translated as CASSVDPSGGASDTQYF.

V and J are TRBV25-1 and TRBJ2-3; tentatively, D is TRBD1 (6 bases). The CDR3 loop spans 14 amino acids. V lost 3 bases and J lost 3, with 10 bases in between. The V gene's germline CDR1 is MGHDK and CDR2 SYGVNS. Here the CDR3 reads CASSEPQGTDTQYF. The CDR3 DNA sequence: TGTGCCAGCAGTGAGCCACAGGGAACAGATACGCAGTATTTT.

The chain is built from TRBV18 and TRBJ2-3, with 11 bases identical to TRBD2. After removal of 0 bases from V and 1 base from J, the junction contained 0 bases not matched to a gene. The CDR3 length is 16 residues. Germline CDR1 reads KGHSH; CDR2 reads LQKENI. CDR3 nucleotides: TGTGCCAGCTCACCACCGACTAGCGGGGGCACAGATACGCAGTATTTT. This codes for CASSPPTSGGTDTQYF.

The rearrangement links TRBV18 to TRBJ1-1; TRBD1 might be the D (5 bases). Per the germline V gene, CDR1 is KGHSH and CDR2 is LQKENI. The CDR3 sequence is 13 residues long. V was shortened by 3 bases and J by 4 bases, with 9 bases between the two germline ends. The CDR3 DNA reads TGTGCCAGCTCACCGAACGGGGGCACTGAAGCTTTCTTT. This sequence encodes CASSPNGGTEAFF.

The V and J genes are TRBV25-1 and TRBJ2-2, with D possibly being TRBD2 (5 bases). The V end lost 11 bases, the J end lost 0 bases, and 7 bases lay between the germline ends. The CDR3 runs 12 residues. Germline V CDR1 and CDR2: MGHDK, SYGVNS. CDR3 DNA sequence: TGTGCCGGGAGCCCGAACACCGGGGAGCTGTTTTTT. It specifies CAGSPNTGELFF.

The J gene is TRBJ1-2, the V gene TRBV2, with D possibly matching TRBD1 (5 bases). Trimming took off 3 bases at V and 8 bases at J, with 13 bases between the two ends. The CDR3 length is 13 residues. CDR1 and CDR2 (germline): SNHLY, FYNNEI. This chain's CDR3 is CASSDRGGGGYTF. CDR3 in DNA: TGTGCCAGCAGTGATAGGGGAGGAGGGGGCTACACCTTC.

The chain recombines TRBV10-3 with TRBJ2-3; the match to TRBD2 covers 8 bases. The CDR3 is made up of 15 amino acids. V lost 3 bases to trimming and J lost 5 bases; unmatched junction nucleotides: 7. CDR1 ENHRY and CDR2 SYGVKD come from the germline V gene. CDR3 sequence (DNA): TGTGCCATCAGTGATCCAGCGGGGGCAGGAGATACGCAGTATTTT. It specifies CAISDPAGAGDTQYF.

V usage is TRBV5-1 and J usage is TRBJ2-2, with 9 positions matching TRBD1. This CDR3 has 16 amino acids. V was clipped by 5 bases and J by 3 bases; unmatched bases: 8. The germline V gene has CDR1 SGHRS and CDR2 YFSETQ. Written as DNA, the CDR3 is TGCGCCAGCAGTTTAGGACAGGGGTCTCACACCGGGGAGCTGTTTTTT. This codes for CASSLGQGSHTGELFF. Variable domain in full (rest from reference TRBV5-1 and TRBJ2-2): KAGVTQTPRYLIKTRGQQVTLSCSPISGHRSVSWYQQTPGQGLQFLFEYFSETQRNKGNFPGRFSGRQFSNSRSEMNVSTLELGDSALYLCASSLGQGSHTGELFFGEGSRLTVL.

This chain uses TRBV20-1 with TRBJ1-2; TRBD1 might be the D (6 bases). V gave up 3 bases and J gave up 5 bases, with 7 bases separating them. Germline CDR1 and CDR2: DFQATT and SNEGSKA (reference sequence). This CDR3 is 11 amino acids long. CDR3 amino acids: CSARTGYGYTF. The CDR3 coding sequence is TGCAGTGCTAGGACAGGATATGGCTACACCTTC.

This clone was detected once. The rearrangement joins TRBV3-1 (or the pseudogene TRBV3-2) to TRBJ1-4; 8 nucleotides line up with TRBD1. CDR1 and CDR2 from the germline V gene are LGHDT and YNNKEL (reference sequence). J gave up 10 bases and V 3 bases, and 7 bases lay outside the gene matches. This CDR3 contains 14 residues. The CDR3 DNA follows: TGTGCCAGCAGCCAGAACAGGGGGTTGGGAAAACTGTTTTTT. Translated, it gives CASSQNRGLGKLFF.

The chain joins TRBV19 to TRBJ2-7; D is possibly TRBD1 (6 bases). CDR3 length: 15 residues. Looked up from germline, CDR1 is LNHDA and CDR2 is SQIVND (reference sequence). Trimming took 5 bases from V and 1 from J, leaving 15 bases between them. The CDR3 bases are TGTGCCAGTAGTTCTACAGGGTTCGGGTCCTACGAGCAGTACTTC. Encoded protein: CASSSTGFGSYEQYF.

The chain couples TRBV10-3 to TRBJ2-5, with a possible D match to TRBD2 (5 bases). There are 14 residues in the CDR3. Germline assignment: CDR1 ENHRY and CDR2 SYGVKD. Trimming removed 2 bases at V and 5 bases at J, with 12 bases between. The CDR3 protein is CAISEAVPGETQYF. The CDR3 nucleotides are TGTGCCATCAGTGAGGCTGTCCCGGGGGAGACCCAGTACTTC.

The CDR3 coding sequence is TGCAGCGTTGTATCGGGGGGCGCGAAAAGTGAGCAGTTCTTC. This sequence encodes CSVVSGGAKSEQFF. The rearrangement uses TRBV29-1 and TRBJ2-1; a possible D gene is TRBD2 (7 bases). The V end was cut by 4 bases, the J end by 9 bases, with 19 bases between. The CDR3 sequence is 14 residues long. CDR1 SQVTM and CDR2 ANQGSEA come from the germline V gene.

The J gene is TRBJ1-5, the V gene TRBV5-5; D might be TRBD1 (5 bases). Per the germline V gene, CDR1 is SGHKS and CDR2 is YYEKEE (reference sequence). V was cut by 1 base and J by 7 bases, with 12 bases left in between. The CDR3 runs to 14 residues. In DNA, the CDR3 is TGTGCCAGCAGCTTGCTAGGGGATGGGCAGCCCCAGCATTTT. Translating it yields CASSLLGDGQPQHF.

This chain connects TRBV4-2 to TRBJ2-2; a weak D match, TRBD2 (7 bases). Germline V gene lookup returns CDR1 LGHNA and CDR2 YNFKEQ. V lost 2 bases, J lost 7 bases, and 14 bases lay in between. This CDR3 is 15 amino acids long. The CDR3 DNA sequence: TGTGCCAGCAGCCAACAGACGAGGGGGGGCGGGGAGCTGTTTTTT. Amino acid sequence: CASSQQTRGGGELFF.

The rearrangement joins TRBV11-1 to TRBJ1-1; the match to TRBD1 covers 10 bases. V dropped 5 bases and J dropped 5; count of bases not matched to a gene: 8. The CDR3 has 15 residues. Germline V gene data show CDR1 as SGHAT and CDR2 as FQDESV (reference sequence). Here the CDR3 reads CASSVDRGRATEAFF. The CDR3 region has the DNA TGTGCCAGCAGCGTAGACAGGGGGCGGGCGACTGAAGCTTTCTTT. Complete variable domain (other parts from reference TRBV11-1 and TRBJ1-1): EAEVAQSPRYKITEKSQAVAFWCDPISGHATLYWYRQILGQGPELLVQFQDESVVDDSQLPKDRFSAERLKGVDSTLKIQPAELGDSAMYLCASSVDRGRATEAFFGQGTRLTVV.

This clone was counted only a few times. The chain employs TRBV2 and TRBJ1-5, with 9 bases aligning to TRBD1. CDR1 is SNHLY and CDR2 is FYNNEI in the germline V gene. The CDR3 totals 12 residues. V lost 7 bases to trimming and J lost 9 bases; unmatched junction nucleotides: 4. The CDR3 nucleotides read TGTGCCAGCAATGACAGGGGGAGGCCCCAGCATTTT. Translating it yields CASNDRGRPQHF.

The chain joins TRBV5-6 to TRBJ1-1, with D perhaps TRBD1 (6 bases). Trimming stripped 0 bases from V and 8 bases from J, with 17 bases between. The CDR3 is made up of 15 amino acids. Germline values: CDR1 SGHDT, CDR2 YYEEEE. The CDR3 spells CASSLGPGAGGEAFF. CDR3 DNA sequence: TGTGCCAGCAGCTTGGGGCCAGGGGCTGGCGGGGAAGCTTTCTTT.

The chain joins TRBV19 to TRBJ2-7, with 10 bases matching TRBD1. V trimming: 3 bases; J trimming: 5 bases; junction bases outside the gene matches: 7. The CDR3 loop spans 15 amino acids. Germline CDR1 LNHDA, CDR2 SQIVND (reference sequence). The DNA for the CDR3 is TGTGCCAGTAGTATGTTACCGGGACAGGGGAACGAGCAGTACTTC. Translating it yields CASSMLPGQGNEQYF.

V and J are TRBV7-8 and TRBJ1-2; TRBD1 matches at 7 bases. V shed 5 bases, J shed 0 bases, and the junction held 6 bases outside the gene matches. The CDR3 is 15 amino acids. CDR1 is SGHVS and CDR2 is FQNEAQ in the germline V gene. The chain's CDR3 is CASSLGQASNYGYTF. DNA of the CDR3: TGTGCCAGCAGCCTAGGACAGGCCTCTAACTATGGCTACACCTTC.

The gene calls are TRBV19 and TRBJ2-7; TRBD2 might be the D (5 bases). The CDR3 runs to 14 residues. Germline V gene lookup returns CDR1 LNHDA and CDR2 SQIVND (reference sequence). V was pared by 2 bases and J by 5 bases, with 13 bases between. The CDR3 sequence: CASSITGIAHEQYF. The CDR3 DNA is TGTGCCAGTAGTATAACCGGGATTGCCCACGAGCAGTACTTC.

The chain has TRBV25-1 and TRBJ1-2; TRBD1 matches at 11 bases. CDR1 MGHDK and CDR2 SYGVNS come from the germline V gene. CDR3 size: 18 residues. J gave up 3 bases and V 1 base, and 10 bases lay outside the gene matches. The CDR3 bases are TGTGCCAGCAGTGAATTAAGTAGGGGGGGACAGGGGGACTATGGCTACACCTTC. Translating it yields CASSELSRGGQGDYGYTF.

The V and J genes are TRBV29-1 and TRBJ1-6, with 7 bases identical to TRBD1. With V trimmed by 7 bases and J by 9 bases, 9 bases remained unmatched. The CDR3 contains 13 residues. From germline, CDR1 is SQVTM and CDR2 ANQGSEA. The CDR3 spells CSARQGSSSPLHF. In nucleotides, the CDR3 is TGCAGCGCTCGACAGGGATCGAGTTCACCCCTCCACTTT.

The chain is built from TRBV5-6 and TRBJ2-7; 7 bases agree with TRBD1. The germline gives CDR1 SGHDT, CDR2 YYEEEE. J was trimmed by 2 bases and V by 5 bases; bases with no gene match: 10. The CDR3 is 15 residues long. The CDR3 nucleotides are TGTGCCAGCAGGTCCGGGACAGCCTATCCCTACGAGCAGTACTTC. Translating gives CASRSGTAYPYEQYF.

The J gene is TRBJ2-2, the V gene TRBV19, with TRBD2 identical over 7 bases. Germline trimming cut 4 bases from V and 7 bases from J; bases unmatched to any gene: 9. CDR3 length: 15 amino acids. The germline V gene has CDR1 LNHDA and CDR2 SQIVND (reference sequence). The CDR3 DNA reads TGTGCCAGTAGTAAGGTGGCTAGCGGCTACGGGGAGCTGTTTTTT. This encodes CASSKVASGYGELFF.